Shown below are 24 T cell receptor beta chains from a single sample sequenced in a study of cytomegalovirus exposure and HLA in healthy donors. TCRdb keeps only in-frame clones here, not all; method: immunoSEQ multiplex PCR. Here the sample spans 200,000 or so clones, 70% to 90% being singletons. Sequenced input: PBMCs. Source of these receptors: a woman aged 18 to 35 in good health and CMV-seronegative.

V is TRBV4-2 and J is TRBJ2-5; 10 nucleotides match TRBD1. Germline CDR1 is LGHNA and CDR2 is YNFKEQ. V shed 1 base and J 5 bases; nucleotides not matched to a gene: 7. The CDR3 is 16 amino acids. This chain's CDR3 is CASSQGTGTGAETQYF. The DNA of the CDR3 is TGTGCCAGCAGCCAAGGGACCGGGACAGGGGCCGAGACCCAGTACTTC.

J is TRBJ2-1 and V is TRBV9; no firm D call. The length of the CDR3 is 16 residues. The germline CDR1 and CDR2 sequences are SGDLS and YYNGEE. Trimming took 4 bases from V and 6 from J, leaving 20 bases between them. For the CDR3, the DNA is TGTGCCAGCAGCTCCCGAGCGATAGCCGGGTCCAATGAGCAGTTCTTC. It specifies CASSSRAIAGSNEQFF.

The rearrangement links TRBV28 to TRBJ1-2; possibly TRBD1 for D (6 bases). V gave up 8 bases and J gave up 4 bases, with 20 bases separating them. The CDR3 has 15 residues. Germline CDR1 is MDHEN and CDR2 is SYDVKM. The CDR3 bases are TGTGCCAGCCGTGGGGGCACAGGGATTAGCTATGGCTACACCTTC. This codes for CASRGGTGISYGYTF.

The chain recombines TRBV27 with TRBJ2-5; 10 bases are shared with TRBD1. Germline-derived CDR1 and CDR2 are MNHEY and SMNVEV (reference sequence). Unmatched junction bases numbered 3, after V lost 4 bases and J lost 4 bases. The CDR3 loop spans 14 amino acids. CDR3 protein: CASSWDRGGETQYF. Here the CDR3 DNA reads TGTGCCAGCAGTTGGGACAGGGGTGGAGAGACCCAGTACTTC.

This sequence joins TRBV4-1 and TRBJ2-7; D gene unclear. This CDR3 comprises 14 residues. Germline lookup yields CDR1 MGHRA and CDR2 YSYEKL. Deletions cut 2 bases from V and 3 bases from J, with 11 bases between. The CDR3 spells CASSQPANYYEQYF. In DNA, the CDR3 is TGCGCCAGCAGCCAACCGGCCAACTACTACGAGCAGTACTTC.

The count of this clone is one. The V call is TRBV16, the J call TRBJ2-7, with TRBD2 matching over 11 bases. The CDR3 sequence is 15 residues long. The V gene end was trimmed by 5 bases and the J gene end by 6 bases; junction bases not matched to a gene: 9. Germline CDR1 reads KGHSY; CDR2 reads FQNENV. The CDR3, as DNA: TGTGCCAGCAGCTCCCTTAGCGGGAGGGCGAGCGAGCAGTACTTC. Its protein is CASSSLSGRASEQYF.

CDR3 sequence reads: CASRAGTSGYYEQYF. The CDR3 DNA reads TGCGCCAGCAGAGCCGGGACTAGCGGTTACTACGAGCAGTACTTC. This chain uses TRBV10-2 with TRBJ2-7; the match to TRBD2 covers 11 bases. Germline assignment: CDR1 WSHSY and CDR2 SAAADI. V shed 6 bases, J shed 3 bases, and the junction held 7 bases outside the gene matches. The CDR3 is made up of 15 amino acids.

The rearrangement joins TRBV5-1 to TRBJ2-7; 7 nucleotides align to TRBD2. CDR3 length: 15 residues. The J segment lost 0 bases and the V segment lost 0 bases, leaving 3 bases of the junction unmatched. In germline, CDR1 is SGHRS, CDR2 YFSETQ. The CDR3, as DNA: TGCGCCAGCAGCTTGGCCCGGGGGGTCTCCTACGAGCAGTACTTC. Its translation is CASSLARGVSYEQYF.

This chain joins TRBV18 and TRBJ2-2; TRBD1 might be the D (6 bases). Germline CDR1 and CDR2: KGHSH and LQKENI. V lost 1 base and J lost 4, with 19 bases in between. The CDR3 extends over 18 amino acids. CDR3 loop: CASSPLTGTTGLTGELFF. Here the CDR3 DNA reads TGTGCCAGCTCACCACTAACGGGGACAACAGGGCTCACCGGGGAGCTGTTTTTT. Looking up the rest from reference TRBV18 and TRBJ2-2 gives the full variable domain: NAGVMQNPRHLVRRRGQEARLRCSPMKGHSHVYWYRQLPEEGLKFMVYLQKENIIDESGMPKERFSAEFPKEGPSILRIQQVVRGDSAAYFCASSPLTGTTGLTGELFFGEGSRLTVL.

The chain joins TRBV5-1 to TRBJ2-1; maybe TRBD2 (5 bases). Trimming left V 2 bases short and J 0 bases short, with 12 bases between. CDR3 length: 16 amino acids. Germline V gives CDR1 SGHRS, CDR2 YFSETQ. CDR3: CASSFLSGGSYNEQFF. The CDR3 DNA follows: TGCGCCAGCAGCTTTTTAAGCGGAGGCTCCTACAATGAGCAGTTCTTC.

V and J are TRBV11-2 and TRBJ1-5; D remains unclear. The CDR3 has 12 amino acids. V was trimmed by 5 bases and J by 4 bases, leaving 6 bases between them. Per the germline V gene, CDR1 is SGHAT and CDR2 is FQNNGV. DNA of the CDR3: TGTGCCAGCAGCGTGGAGAATCAGCCCCAGCATTTT. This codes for CASSVENQPQHF.

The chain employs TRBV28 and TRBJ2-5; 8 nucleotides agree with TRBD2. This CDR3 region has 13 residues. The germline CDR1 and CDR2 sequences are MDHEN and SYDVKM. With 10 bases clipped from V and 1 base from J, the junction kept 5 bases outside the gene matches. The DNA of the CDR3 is TGTGCCACCGGGGGGGGCCCCCAAGAGACCCAGTACTTC. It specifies CATGGGPQETQYF.

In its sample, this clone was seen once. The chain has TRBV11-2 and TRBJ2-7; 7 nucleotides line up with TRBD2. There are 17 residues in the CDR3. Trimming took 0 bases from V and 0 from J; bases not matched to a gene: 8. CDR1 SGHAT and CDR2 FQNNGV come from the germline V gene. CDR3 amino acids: CASSLDFSGSSSYEQYF. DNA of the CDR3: TGTGCCAGCAGCTTAGACTTTAGCGGGTCTAGCTCCTACGAGCAGTACTTC.

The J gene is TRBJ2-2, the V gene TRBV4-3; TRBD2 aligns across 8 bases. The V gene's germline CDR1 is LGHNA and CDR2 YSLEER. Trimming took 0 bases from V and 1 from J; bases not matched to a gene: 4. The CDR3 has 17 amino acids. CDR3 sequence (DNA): TGCGCCAGCAGCCAAGAAAGTAGCGGGATGAACACCGGGGAGCTGTTTTTT. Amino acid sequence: CASSQESSGMNTGELFF.

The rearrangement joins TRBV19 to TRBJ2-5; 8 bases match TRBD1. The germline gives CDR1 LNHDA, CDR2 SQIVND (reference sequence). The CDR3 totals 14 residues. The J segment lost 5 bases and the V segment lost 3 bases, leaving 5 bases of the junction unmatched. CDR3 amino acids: CASSIQGAWETQYF. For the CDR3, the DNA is TGTGCCAGTAGTATCCAGGGGGCGTGGGAGACCCAGTACTTC. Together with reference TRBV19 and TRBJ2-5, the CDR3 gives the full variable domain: DGGITQSPKYLFRKEGQNVTLSCEQNLNHDAMYWYRQDPGQGLRLIYYSQIVNDFQKGDIAEGYSVSREKKESFPLTVTSAQKNPTAFYLCASSIQGAWETQYFGPGTRLLVL.

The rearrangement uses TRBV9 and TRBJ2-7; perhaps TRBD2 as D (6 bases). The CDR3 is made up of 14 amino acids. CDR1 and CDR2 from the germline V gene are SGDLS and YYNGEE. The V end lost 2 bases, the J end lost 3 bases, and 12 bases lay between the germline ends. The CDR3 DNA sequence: TGTGCCAGCAGCGTGGGGGGTCACGGCTACGAGCAGTACTTC. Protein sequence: CASSVGGHGYEQYF.

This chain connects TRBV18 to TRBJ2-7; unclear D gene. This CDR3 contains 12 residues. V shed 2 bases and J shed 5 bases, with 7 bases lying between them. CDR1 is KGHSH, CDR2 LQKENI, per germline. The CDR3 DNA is TGTGCCAGCTCACCATCAGGCCACGAGCAGTACTTC. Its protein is CASSPSGHEQYF. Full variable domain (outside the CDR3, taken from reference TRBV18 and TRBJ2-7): NAGVMQNPRHLVRRRGQEARLRCSPMKGHSHVYWYRQLPEEGLKFMVYLQKENIIDESGMPKERFSAEFPKEGPSILRIQQVVRGDSAAYFCASSPSGHEQYFGPGTRLTVT.

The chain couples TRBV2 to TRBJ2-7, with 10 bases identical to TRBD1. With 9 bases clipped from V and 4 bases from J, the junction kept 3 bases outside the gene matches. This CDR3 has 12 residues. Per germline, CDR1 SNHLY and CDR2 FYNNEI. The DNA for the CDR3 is TGTGCCAGTCGACAGGGGGCTTACGAGCAGTACTTC. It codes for CASRQGAYEQYF.

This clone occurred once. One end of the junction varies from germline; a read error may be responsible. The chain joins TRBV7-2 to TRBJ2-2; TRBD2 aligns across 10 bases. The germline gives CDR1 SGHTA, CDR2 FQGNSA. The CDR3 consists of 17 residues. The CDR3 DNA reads TGTGCCAGCAGCCTAGCGGGGGTAGCGGGAAACACCGGGGAGCTGTTTTTT. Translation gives CASSLAGVAGNTGELFF.

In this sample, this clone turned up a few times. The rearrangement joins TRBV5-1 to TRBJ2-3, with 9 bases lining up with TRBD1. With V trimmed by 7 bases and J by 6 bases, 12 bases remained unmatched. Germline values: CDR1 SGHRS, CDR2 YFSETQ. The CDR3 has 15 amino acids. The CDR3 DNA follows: TGCGCCAGCGGTGATGGGGACAGGGCTGGCGATACGCAGTATTTT. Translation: CASGDGDRAGDTQYF. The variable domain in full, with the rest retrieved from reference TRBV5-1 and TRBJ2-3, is KAGVTQTPRYLIKTRGQQVTLSCSPISGHRSVSWYQQTPGQGLQFLFEYFSETQRNKGNFPGRFSGRQFSNSRSEMNVSTLELGDSALYLCASGDGDRAGDTQYFGPGTRLTVL.

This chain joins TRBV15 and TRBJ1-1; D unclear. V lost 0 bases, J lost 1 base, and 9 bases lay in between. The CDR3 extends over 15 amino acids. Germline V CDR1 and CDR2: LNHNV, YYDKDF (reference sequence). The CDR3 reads CATSRDRQENTEAFF. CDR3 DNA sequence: TGTGCCACCAGCAGAGATCGGCAGGAGAACACTGAAGCTTTCTTT.

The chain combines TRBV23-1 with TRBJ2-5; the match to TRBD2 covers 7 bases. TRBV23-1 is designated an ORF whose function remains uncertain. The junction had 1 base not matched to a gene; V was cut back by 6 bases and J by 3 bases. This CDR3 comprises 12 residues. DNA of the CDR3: TGCGCCAGCAGGGGAGGGAAAGAGACCCAGTACTTC. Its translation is CASRGGKETQYF.

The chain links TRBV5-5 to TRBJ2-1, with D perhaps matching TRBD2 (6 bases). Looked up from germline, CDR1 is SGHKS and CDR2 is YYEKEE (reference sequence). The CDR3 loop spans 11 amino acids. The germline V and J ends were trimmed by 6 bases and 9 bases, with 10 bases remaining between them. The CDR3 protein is CASMGGVEQFF. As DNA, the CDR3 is TGTGCCAGCATGGGAGGCGTTGAGCAGTTCTTC.

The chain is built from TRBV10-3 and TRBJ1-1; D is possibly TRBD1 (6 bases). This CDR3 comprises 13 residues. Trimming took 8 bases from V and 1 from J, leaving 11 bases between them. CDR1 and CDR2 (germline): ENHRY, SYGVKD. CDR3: CAIGETGNTEAFF. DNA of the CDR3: TGTGCCATCGGGGAGACAGGGAACACTGAAGCTTTCTTT.